What follows is one T cell receptor (beta chain) and its context. Its cognate antigen is unknown. The data belong to a study of post-analysis software for immune sequencing data. Study overall: Recorded disease courses covered relapsing-remitting, secondary progressive and progressive-relapsing multiple sclerosis. Some patients had no subtype annotation.

Points from the study as a whole: Those samples that were prepared in the same batch co-clustered strongly by F measure. When compared against controls, multiple sclerosis patients showed significantly lower normalized Chao1 diversity.

Sequencing libraries made from TCR beta cDNA carried unique molecular identifiers. Between about 1 and 10 million T cells gave rise to hundreds of thousands of cDNA molecules. TCRdb called the PCR reads again in MiXCR, with one record for every CDR3 protein. The data show about 540,000 distinct CDR3 sequences, under 40% seen once. This TCR derives from a girl aged 2 to 17 with multiple sclerosis. Sequencing was done on a sample of blood.

The CDR3 is CASRALDRQNTEAFF. The CDR3 DNA follows: TGTGCCAGCAGAGCCTTAGACAGGCAGAACACTGAAGCTTTCTTT. V usage is TRBV6-1 and J usage is TRBJ1-1; D might be TRBD1 (6 bases). Trimming took 6 bases from V and 1 from J, leaving 15 bases between them. CDR1 is MNHNS and CDR2 is SASEGT in the germline V gene. This CDR3 is built from 15 residues.